This TCR beta chain was identified in a study of cytomegalovirus exposure and HLA in healthy donors. Regarding the study as a whole: Both high specificity and high sensitivity reportedly marked the classifier's diagnosis of cytomegalovirus status. In a later analysis, at a false discovery rate of 0.05, approximately 16,000 TCR beta sequences matched HLA alleles. The HLA-A and HLA-B alleles of most subjects were reportedly predicted accurately from TCR beta sequences.

CDR1 is MGHRA and CDR2 is YSYEKL in the germline V gene. The junction had 8 bases not matched to a gene; V was cut back by 0 bases and J by 3 bases. The CDR3 has 17 residues. The PCR made use of 60 Vbeta and 13 Jbeta primers. Authors' data handling: The count from a later analysis was tens of millions of unique TCR beta chains, 9 million to 12 million of them shared. Assay: immunoSEQ multiplex PCR; the TCRdb copy retains only in-frame clones and omits some. V and J calls and clone size are those listed in that table; D and trimming were worked out from the DNA. The sample has more than 90,000 clones; more than 75% are singletons. For this clone: The antigen is not known.

The chain employs TRBV4-1 and TRBJ2-4, with TRBD1 matching over 7 bases. The sequenced material came from PBMCs. The receptor's source is a woman between 55 and 75 years old in good health and CMV-seronegative. The CDR3 DNA reads TGCGCCAGCAGCCAAGAAAGGAGGACAGGCATCAAAAACATTCAGTACTTC. Translating it yields CASSQERRTGIKNIQYF.